This TCR beta chain was sequenced for a study of shared clonotypes between healthy human individuals. Measured with immunoSEQ multiplex PCR; TCRdb has only the in-frame clones, and not every one. This sample carries about 960,000 clones, 76% of them seen once, and the ten largest clones take about 1.5%. The TCR comes from a man aged 18-30 years in good health. Sequenced material: memory CD4+ T cells sorted from blood. Subset specified: CD45RA-negative fraction.

CDR3 DNA sequence: TGTGCCAGCTCAATAGCGGGGATGTACAATGAGCAGTTCTTC. Encoded protein: CASSIAGMYNEQFF. The chain couples TRBV6-6 to TRBJ2-1, with 8 bases that match TRBD2. The V gene's germline CDR1 is MNHNY and CDR2 SVGAGI (reference sequence). V was clipped by 8 bases and J by 4 bases; unmatched bases: 7. The CDR3 is 14 amino acids.